A selection of T cell receptor beta chains follows, all from one sample in a study of Ad26.COV2.S vaccination and SARS-CoV-2 variants. Sequenced by immunoSEQ multiplex PCR; TCRdb stores in-frame clones only, minus some. The data contain hundreds of thousands of clones, around 90% of them singletons. The sequencing here drew on peripheral blood, taken in a trial of Ad26.COV2.S vaccine versus placebo. These TCRs come from a person aged 18-65 years who received the Ad26.COV2.S COVID-19 vaccine or a placebo. Both conserved end residues are part of each CDR3. A D gene is named only where the DNA matches it firmly. A row's size may be missing; if present it is once, few, many or a size class.

V	size	J	D	CDR3	DNA
TRBV5-4	-	TRBJ2-5	TRBD2	CASSQAGAGETQYF	TGTGCCAGCAGCCAAGCGGGGGCGGGAGAGACCCAGTACTTC
TRBV2	-	TRBJ2-1	-	CASSLLQGVNEQFF	TGTGCCAGCAGCCTTCTCCAAGGGGTAAATGAGCAGTTCTTC
TRBV23-1	-	TRBJ1-1	-	CASSQRRTPRPGMNTEAFF	TGCGCCAGCAGTCAAAGACGGACCCCTAGACCCGGCATGAACACTGAAGCTTTCTTT
TRBV7-2	-	TRBJ2-7	-	CASSIGRGIYEQYF	TGTGCCAGCAGCATAGGACGGGGCATCTACGAGCAGTACTTC
TRBV30	-	TRBJ1-5	TRBD1	CAWSPDRDQPQHF	TGTGCCTGGAGTCCTGACAGGGATCAGCCCCAGCATTTT
TRBV21-1	-	TRBJ1-1	-	CASTRIGWKGVNTEAFF	TGTGCCAGCACCAGAATAGGATGGAAGGGAGTGAACACTGAAGCTTTCTTT
TRBV7-9	-	TRBJ2-3	TRBD2	CASSLRLAGVPDTQYF	TGTGCCAGCAGCTTAAGACTAGCGGGAGTCCCAGATACGCAGTATTTT
TRBV5-6	-	TRBJ2-1	TRBD1	CASSNQGALGEQFF	TGTGCCAGCAGCAACCAGGGGGCGCTCGGGGAGCAGTTCTTC
TRBV7-9	-	TRBJ2-1	-	CASSLSAPAGWAFF	TGTGCCAGCAGCTTGTCAGCGCCAGCCGGGTGGGCGTTCTTC
TRBV7-9	-	TRBJ1-5	TRBD1	CASSTTGGGNQPQHF	TGTGCCAGCAGCACGACAGGGGGAGGCAATCAGCCCCAGCATTTT
TRBV6-5	-	TRBJ1-5	-	CASRGGGNQPQHF	TGTGCCAGCAGGGGTGGGGGCAATCAGCCCCAGCATTTT
TRBV5-1	once	TRBJ1-3	TRBD1	CASSSSTGTGNTIYF	TGCGCCAGCAGCTCCTCGACAGGGACTGGAAACACCATATATTTT
TRBV5-1	-	TRBJ2-1	TRBD2	CASSLDEASGLNEQFF	TGCGCCAGCAGCTTGGATGAGGCTAGCGGACTCAATGAGCAGTTCTTC
TRBV6-4	medium-sized	TRBJ2-1	TRBD2	CASSDSSGSYNEQFF	TGTGCCAGCAGTGACTCTAGCGGGAGCTACAATGAGCAGTTCTTC
TRBV7-2	-	TRBJ2-6	-	CASNNDILQGRSGANVLTF	TGTGCCAGCAACAACGACATCCTCCAAGGTCGGTCTGGGGCCAACGTCCTGACTTTC
TRBV7-9	-	TRBJ1-1	-	CASSLSGEAFF	TGTGCCAGCAGCTTAAGCGGTGAAGCTTTCTTT
TRBV19	-	TRBJ1-2	TRBD1	CASRKTGANYGYTF	TGTGCCAGTAGGAAGACAGGGGCAAACTATGGCTACACCTTC
TRBV25-1	-	TRBJ1-1	-	CASSKGGQNTEAFF	TGTGCCAGCAGTAAGGGGGGGCAGAACACTGAAGCTTTCTTT
TRBV15	-	TRBJ2-3	TRBD2	CATSRAEAGGADTQYF	TGTGCCACCAGCAGAGCTGAAGCGGGAGGGGCAGATACGCAGTATTTT
TRBV9	once	TRBJ1-5	-	CASSVGGLSNQPQHF	TGTGCCAGCAGCGTAGGGGGGCTAAGCAATCAGCCCCAGCATTTT
TRBV23-1	-	TRBJ1-5	-	CASSQSAAYRQENQPQHF	TGCGCCAGCAGTCAATCCGCCGCCTACCGACAGGAGAATCAGCCCCAGCATTTT